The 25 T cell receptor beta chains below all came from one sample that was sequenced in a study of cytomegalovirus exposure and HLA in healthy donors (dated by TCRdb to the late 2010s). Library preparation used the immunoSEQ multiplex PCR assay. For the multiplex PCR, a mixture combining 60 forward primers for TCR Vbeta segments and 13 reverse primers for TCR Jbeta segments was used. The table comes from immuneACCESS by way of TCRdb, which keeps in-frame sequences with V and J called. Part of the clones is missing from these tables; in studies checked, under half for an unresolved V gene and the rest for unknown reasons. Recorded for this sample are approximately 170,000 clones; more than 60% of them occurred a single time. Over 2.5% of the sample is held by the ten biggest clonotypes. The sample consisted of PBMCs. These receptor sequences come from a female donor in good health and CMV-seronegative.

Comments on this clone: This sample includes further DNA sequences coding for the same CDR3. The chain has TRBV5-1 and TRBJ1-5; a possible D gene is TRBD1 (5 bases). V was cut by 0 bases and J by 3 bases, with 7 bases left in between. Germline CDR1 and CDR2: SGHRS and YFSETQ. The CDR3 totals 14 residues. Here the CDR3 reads CASSLEGDNQPQHF. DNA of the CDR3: TGCGCCAGCAGCTTGGAAGGGGACAATCAGCCCCAGCATTTT.

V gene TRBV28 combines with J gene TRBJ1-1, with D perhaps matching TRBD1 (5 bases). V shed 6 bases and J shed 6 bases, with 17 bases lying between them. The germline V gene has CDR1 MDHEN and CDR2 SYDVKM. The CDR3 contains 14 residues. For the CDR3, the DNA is TGTGCCAGCAGGTATCCCACAGGATCCGCTGAAGCTTTCTTT. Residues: CASRYPTGSAEAFF.

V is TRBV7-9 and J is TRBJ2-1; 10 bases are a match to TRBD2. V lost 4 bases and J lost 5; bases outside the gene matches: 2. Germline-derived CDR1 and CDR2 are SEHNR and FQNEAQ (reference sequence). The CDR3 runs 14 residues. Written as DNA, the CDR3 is TGTGCCAGCAGCTCTAGCGGGAGCCACAATGAGCAGTTCTTC. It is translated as CASSSSGSHNEQFF. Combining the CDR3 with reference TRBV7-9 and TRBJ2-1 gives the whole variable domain DTGVSQNPRHKITKRGQNVTFRCDPISEHNRLYWYRQTLGQGPEFLTYFQNEAQLEKSRLLSDRFSAERPKGSFSTLEIQRTEQGDSAMYLCASSSSGSHNEQFFGPGTRLTVL.

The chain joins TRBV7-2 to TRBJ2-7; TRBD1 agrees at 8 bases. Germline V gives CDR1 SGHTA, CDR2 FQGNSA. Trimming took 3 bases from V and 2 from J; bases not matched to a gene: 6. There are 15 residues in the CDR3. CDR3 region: CASSFRQGSPYEQYF. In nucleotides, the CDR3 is TGTGCCAGCAGCTTCCGACAGGGGTCGCCCTACGAGCAGTACTTC. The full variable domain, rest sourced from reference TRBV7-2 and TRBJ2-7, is GAGVSQSPSNKVTEKGKDVELRCDPISGHTALYWYRQSLGQGLEFLIYFQGNSAPDKSGLPSDRFSAERTGGSVSTLTIQRTQQEDSAVYLCASSFRQGSPYEQYFGPGTRLTVT.

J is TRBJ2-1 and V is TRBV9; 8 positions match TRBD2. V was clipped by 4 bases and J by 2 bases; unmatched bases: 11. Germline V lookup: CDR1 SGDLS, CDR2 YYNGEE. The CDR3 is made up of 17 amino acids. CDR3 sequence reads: CASSLDERESTYNEQFF. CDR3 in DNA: TGTGCCAGCAGCCTGGACGAGCGGGAGAGCACCTACAATGAGCAGTTCTTC.

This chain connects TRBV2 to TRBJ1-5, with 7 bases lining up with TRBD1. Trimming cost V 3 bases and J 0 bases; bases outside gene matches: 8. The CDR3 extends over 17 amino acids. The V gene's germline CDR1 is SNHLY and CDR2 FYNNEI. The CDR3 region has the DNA TGTGCCAGCAGTGATCGGGACAGCGGCTATAGCAATCAGCCCCAGCATTTT. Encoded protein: CASSDRDSGYSNQPQHF.

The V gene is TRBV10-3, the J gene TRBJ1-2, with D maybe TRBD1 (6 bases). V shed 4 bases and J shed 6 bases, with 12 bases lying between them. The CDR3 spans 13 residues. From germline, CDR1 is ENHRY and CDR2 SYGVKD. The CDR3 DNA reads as TGTGCCATCAGTGCGGCGCCAGGGGATGGCTACACCTTC. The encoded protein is CAISAAPGDGYTF.

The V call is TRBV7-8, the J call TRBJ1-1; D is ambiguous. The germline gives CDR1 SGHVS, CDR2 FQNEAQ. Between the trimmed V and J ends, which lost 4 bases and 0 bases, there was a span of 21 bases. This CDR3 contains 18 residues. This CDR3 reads CASSYLLPGGVLNTEAFF. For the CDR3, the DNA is TGTGCCAGCAGCTACCTACTCCCGGGTGGCGTTCTGAACACTGAAGCTTTCTTT.

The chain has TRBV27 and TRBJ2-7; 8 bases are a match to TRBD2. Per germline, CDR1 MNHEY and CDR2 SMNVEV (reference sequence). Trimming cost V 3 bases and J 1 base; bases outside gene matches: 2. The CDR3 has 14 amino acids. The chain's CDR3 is CASSFGGGSYEQYF. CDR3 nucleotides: TGTGCCAGCAGTTTCGGGGGGGGTTCCTACGAGCAGTACTTC.

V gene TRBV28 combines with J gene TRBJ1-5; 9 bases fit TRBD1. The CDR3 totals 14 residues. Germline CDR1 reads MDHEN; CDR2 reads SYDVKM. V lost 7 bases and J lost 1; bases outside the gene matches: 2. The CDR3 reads CASKTGGSNQPQHF. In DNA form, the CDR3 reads TGTGCCAGCAAGACAGGGGGGAGCAATCAGCCCCAGCATTTT.

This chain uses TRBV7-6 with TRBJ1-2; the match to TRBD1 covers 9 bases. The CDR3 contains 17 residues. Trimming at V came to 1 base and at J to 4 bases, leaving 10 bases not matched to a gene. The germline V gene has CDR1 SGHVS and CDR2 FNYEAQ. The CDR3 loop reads CASSLGIYRGPSYGYTF. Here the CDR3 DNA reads TGTGCCAGCAGCTTAGGGATATACAGGGGGCCCAGCTATGGCTACACCTTC. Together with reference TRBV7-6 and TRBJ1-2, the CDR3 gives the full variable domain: GAGVSQSPRYKVTKRGQDVALRCDPISGHVSLYWYRQALGQGPEFLTYFNYEAQQDKSGLPNDRFSAERPEGSISTLTIQRTEQRDSAMYRCASSLGIYRGPSYGYTFGSGTRLTVV.

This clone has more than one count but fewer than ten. The CDR3: CASSQVPGQAFYEQYF. Written as DNA, the CDR3 is TGCGCCAGCAGCCAAGTACCGGGACAGGCTTTTTACGAGCAGTACTTC. The chain employs TRBV4-1 and TRBJ2-7, with TRBD1 identical over 8 bases. CDR3 length equals 16 residues. Germline trimming cut 1 base from V and 4 bases from J; bases unmatched to any gene: 9. CDR1 is MGHRA and CDR2 is YSYEKL in the germline V gene.

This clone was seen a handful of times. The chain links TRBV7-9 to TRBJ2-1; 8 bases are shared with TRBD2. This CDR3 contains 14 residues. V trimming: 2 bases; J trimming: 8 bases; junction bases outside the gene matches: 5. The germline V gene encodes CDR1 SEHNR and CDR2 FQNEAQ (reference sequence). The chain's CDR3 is CASSLTGGLDEQFF. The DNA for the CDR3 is TGTGCCAGCAGCTTAACGGGGGGGCTCGATGAGCAGTTCTTC.

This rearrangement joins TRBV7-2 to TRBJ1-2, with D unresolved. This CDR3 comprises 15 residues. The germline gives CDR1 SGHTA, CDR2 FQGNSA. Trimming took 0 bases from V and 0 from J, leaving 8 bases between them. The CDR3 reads CASSLAQAANYGYTF. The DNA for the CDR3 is TGTGCCAGCAGCTTAGCGCAGGCAGCTAACTATGGCTACACCTTC.

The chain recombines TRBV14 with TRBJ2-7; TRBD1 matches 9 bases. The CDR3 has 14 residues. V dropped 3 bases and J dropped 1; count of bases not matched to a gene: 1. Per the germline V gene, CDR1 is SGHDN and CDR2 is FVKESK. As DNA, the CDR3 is TGTGCCAGCAGCCACGGGACAGGGTCCTACGAGCAGTACTTC. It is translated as CASSHGTGSYEQYF.

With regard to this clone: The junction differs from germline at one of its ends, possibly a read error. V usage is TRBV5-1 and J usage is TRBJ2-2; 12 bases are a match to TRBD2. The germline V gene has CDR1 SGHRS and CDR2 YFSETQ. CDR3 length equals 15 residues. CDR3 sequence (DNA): TGCGCCAGCACCTTGACTAGCGGGAGCCCCGGGGAGCTGTTTTTT. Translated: CASTLTSGSPGELFF.

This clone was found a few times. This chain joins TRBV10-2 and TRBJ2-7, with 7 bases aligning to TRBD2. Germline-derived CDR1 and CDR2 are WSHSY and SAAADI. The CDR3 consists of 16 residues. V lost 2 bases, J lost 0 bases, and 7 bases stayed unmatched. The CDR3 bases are TGCGCCAGCAGTGAGAGGGAGGGTATCCGCTCCTACGAGCAGTACTTC. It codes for CASSEREGIRSYEQYF.

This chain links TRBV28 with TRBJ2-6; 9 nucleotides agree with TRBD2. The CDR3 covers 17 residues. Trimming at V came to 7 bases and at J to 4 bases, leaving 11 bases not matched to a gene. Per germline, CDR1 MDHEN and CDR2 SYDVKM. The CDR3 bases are TGTGCCAGCATTAGCGGGGGCCCAGCGGTAGGGGCCAACGTCCTGACTTTC. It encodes CASISGGPAVGANVLTF.

The CDR3 spells CASSGVDRDNEQFF. The CDR3 DNA reads TGTGCCAGCAGTGGGGTAGACAGGGACAATGAGCAGTTCTTC. The chain has TRBV28 and TRBJ2-1; 7 nucleotides match TRBD1. CDR1 is MDHEN, CDR2 SYDVKM, per germline. Unmatched junction bases numbered 6, after V lost 5 bases and J lost 5 bases. This CDR3 is 14 amino acids long.

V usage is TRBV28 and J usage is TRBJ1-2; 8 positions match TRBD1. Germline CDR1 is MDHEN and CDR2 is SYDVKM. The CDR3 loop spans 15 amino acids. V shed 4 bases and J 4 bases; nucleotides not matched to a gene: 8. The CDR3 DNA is TGTGCCAGCAGTTATTCCAGGGGGCTGGGCTATGGCTACACCTTC. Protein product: CASSYSRGLGYGYTF.

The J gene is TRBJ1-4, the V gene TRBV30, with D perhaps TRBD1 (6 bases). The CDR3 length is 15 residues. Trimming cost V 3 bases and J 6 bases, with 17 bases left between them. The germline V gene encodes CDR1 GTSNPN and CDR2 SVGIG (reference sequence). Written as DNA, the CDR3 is TGTGCCTGGAGGAAATGGGGGGGCATGGATGAAAAACTGTTTTTT. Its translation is CAWRKWGGMDEKLFF.

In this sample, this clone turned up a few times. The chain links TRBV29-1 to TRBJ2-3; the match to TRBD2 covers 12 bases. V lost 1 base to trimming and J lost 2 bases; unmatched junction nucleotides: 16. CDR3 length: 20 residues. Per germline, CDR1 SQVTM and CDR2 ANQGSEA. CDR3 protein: CSVEAGGTSGPTGHTDTQYF. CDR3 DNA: TGCAGCGTTGAAGCTGGGGGGACTAGCGGGCCTACGGGGCACACAGATACGCAGTATTTT.

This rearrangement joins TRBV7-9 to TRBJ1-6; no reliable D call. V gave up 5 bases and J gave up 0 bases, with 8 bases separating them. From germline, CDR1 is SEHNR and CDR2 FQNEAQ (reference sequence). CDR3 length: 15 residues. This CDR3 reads CASSRGSSYNSPLHF. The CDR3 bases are TGTGCCAGCAGCCGAGGCAGCTCCTATAATTCACCCCTCCACTTT. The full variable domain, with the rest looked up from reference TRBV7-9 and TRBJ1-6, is DTGVSQNPRHKITKRGQNVTFRCDPISEHNRLYWYRQTLGQGPEFLTYFQNEAQLEKSRLLSDRFSAERPKGSFSTLEIQRTEQGDSAMYLCASSRGSSYNSPLHFGNGTRLTVT.

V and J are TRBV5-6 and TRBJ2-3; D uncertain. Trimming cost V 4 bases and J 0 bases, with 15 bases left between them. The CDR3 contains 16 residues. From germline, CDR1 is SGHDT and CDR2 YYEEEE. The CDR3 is CASSLYSVRSTDTQYF. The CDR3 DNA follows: TGTGCCAGCAGCCTCTACTCAGTGAGGAGCACAGATACGCAGTATTTT.

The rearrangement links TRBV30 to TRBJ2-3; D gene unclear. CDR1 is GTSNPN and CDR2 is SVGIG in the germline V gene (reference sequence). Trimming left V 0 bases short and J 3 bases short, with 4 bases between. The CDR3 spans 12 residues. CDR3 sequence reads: CAWSVLTDTQYF. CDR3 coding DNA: TGTGCCTGGAGTGTACTGACAGATACGCAGTATTTT.